This passage covers 31 T cell receptor beta chains from one sample sequenced in a study of blood T cell repertoires in COVID-19. The method was immunoSEQ multiplex PCR; TCRdb's version includes in-frame clones alone and lacks a portion of them. The sample comprises 110,000 to 150,000 clones, over 80% of which are singletons, and about 1.7% rests with the top ten. Sequencing was done on a sample of peripheral blood. These TCRs come from a woman in her 50s with acute or convalescent COVID-19.

The CDR3 DNA sequence: TGTGCCAGCAGCCAAGATTTGTGGGGGACAGGGGTTGAAAAACTGTTTTTT. Protein sequence: CASSQDLWGTGVEKLFF. J is TRBJ1-4 and V is TRBV3-1 (or the pseudogene TRBV3-2); 10 bases agree with TRBD1. The CDR3 has 17 amino acids. Germline V lookup: CDR1 LGHDT, CDR2 YNNKEL (reference sequence). The V and J ends lost 0 bases and 7 bases, in that order; junction bases with no gene match: 8.

The chain carries TRBV9 and TRBJ1-2, with D possibly TRBD1 on 5 matching bases. Looked up from germline, CDR1 is SGDLS and CDR2 is YYNGEE. V lost 0 bases, J lost 4 bases, and 13 bases lay in between. CDR3 size: 15 residues. In nucleotides, the CDR3 is TGTGCCAGCAGCGTAGGACAGACCCCTTCCTATGGCTACACCTTC. Its translation is CASSVGQTPSYGYTF.

The CDR3 protein is CASSNFITEAFF. The CDR3 nucleotides are TGTGCCAGTAGTAATTTTATCACTGAAGCTTTCTTT. The chain is built from TRBV19 and TRBJ1-1; D unclear. The V gene lost 4 bases and the J gene lost 4 bases, with 7 bases spanning the gap. This CDR3 has 12 residues. Looked up from germline, CDR1 is LNHDA and CDR2 is SQIVND (reference sequence). Full variable domain (remainder filled in from reference TRBV19 and TRBJ1-1): DGGITQSPKYLFRKEGQNVTLSCEQNLNHDAMYWYRQDPGQGLRLIYYSQIVNDFQKGDIAEGYSVSREKKESFPLTVTSAQKNPTAFYLCASSNFITEAFFGQGTRLTVV.

The rearrangement links TRBV13 to TRBJ1-3, with D maybe TRBD1 (5 bases). Trimming removed 3 bases at V and 3 bases at J, with 9 bases between. CDR3 size: 14 residues. Germline V gene data show CDR1 as PRHDT and CDR2 as FYEKMQ (reference sequence). CDR3 DNA sequence: TGTGCCAGCAGCTTCCAGGGAAGTGGAAACACCATATATTTT. This encodes CASSFQGSGNTIYF.

V gene TRBV27 combines with J gene TRBJ1-6, with D possibly TRBD1 on 6 matching bases. The length of the CDR3 is 16 residues. Trimming took off 3 bases at V and 7 bases at J, with 16 bases between the two ends. Germline values: CDR1 MNHEY, CDR2 SMNVEV (reference sequence). CDR3 region: CASSFYSGQSNSPLHF. In DNA, the CDR3 is TGTGCCAGCAGTTTTTACAGCGGACAGTCCAATTCACCCCTCCACTTT.

This clone was detected once. CDR3: CASSQESGVKLFF. The CDR3 DNA follows: TGTGCCAGCAGCCAAGAATCAGGGGTAAAACTGTTTTTT. This chain joins TRBV3-1 (or the pseudogene TRBV3-2) and TRBJ1-4; D perhaps matches TRBD1 (6 bases). The V gene lost 0 bases and the J gene lost 10 bases, with 9 bases spanning the gap. Germline CDR1 LGHDT, CDR2 YNNKEL (reference sequence). This CDR3 region has 13 residues.

The chain couples TRBV27 to TRBJ2-7; TRBD1 matches 8 bases. V was pared by 6 bases and J by 5 bases, with 9 bases of the junction left unmatched. Germline V gene sequence: CDR1 MNHEY, CDR2 SMNVEV (reference sequence). The CDR3 has 14 residues. CDR3 sequence: CASSLRTGINEQYF. In DNA, the CDR3 is TGTGCCAGCAGCCTCAGGACAGGGATCAACGAGCAGTACTTC.

The rearrangement links TRBV6-5 to TRBJ1-1, with a tentative D call TRBD1 (5 bases). V was trimmed by 7 bases and J by 0 bases, leaving 12 bases between them. Germline-derived CDR1 and CDR2 are MNHEY and SVGAGI. The CDR3 runs 14 residues. Written as DNA, the CDR3 is TGTGCCAGCAATCAGGGTCATTTGAACACTGAAGCTTTCTTT. Its translation: CASNQGHLNTEAFF.

The V gene is TRBV2, the J gene TRBJ2-3; D is undetermined. Trimming pared 11 bases from V and 8 bases from J, leaving 14 bases between. From germline, CDR1 is SNHLY and CDR2 FYNNEI. The CDR3 loop spans 11 amino acids. The CDR3 is CAPSVVGTQYF. For the CDR3, the DNA is TGTGCCCCCAGCGTCGTTGGTACGCAGTATTTT. The full variable domain, completed using reference TRBV2 and TRBJ2-3, is EPEVTQTPSHQVTQMGQEVILRCVPISNHLYFYWYRQILGQKVEFLVSFYNNEISEKSEIFDDQFSVERPDGSNFTLKIRSTKLEDSAMYFCAPSVVGTQYFGPGTRLTVL.

The J gene is TRBJ1-5, the V gene TRBV7-3, with D unresolved. V was shortened by 2 bases and J by 4 bases, with 6 bases between the two germline ends. CDR3 length: 13 amino acids. The germline V gene encodes CDR1 SGHTA and CDR2 FQGTGA. DNA of the CDR3: TGTGCCAGCAGCTTATCTAGAAATCAGCCCCAGCATTTT. Protein product: CASSLSRNQPQHF.

This clone is a singleton in its sample. The CDR3, as DNA: TGTGCCAGTAGTATGAGTACAGGCTCTGGAAACACCATATATTTT. Translating gives CASSMSTGSGNTIYF. The genes are TRBV19 and TRBJ1-3; tentatively, D is TRBD1 (5 bases). V lost 3 bases and J lost 0, with 9 bases in between. The CDR3 runs 15 residues. Germline V lookup: CDR1 LNHDA, CDR2 SQIVND (reference sequence).

The CDR3 nucleotides read TGTGCCAGCAGTTTCCCCTTCAGGGTATCCGGGGCCAACGTCCTGACTTTC. This sequence encodes CASSFPFRVSGANVLTF. The V gene is TRBV28, the J gene TRBJ2-6; TRBD1 might be the D (5 bases). V shed 3 bases and J shed 4 bases, with 16 bases lying between them. This CDR3 is 17 amino acids long. Germline V gives CDR1 MDHEN, CDR2 SYDVKM.

In its sample, this clone was seen a few times. V and J are TRBV15 and TRBJ2-7; D gene ambiguous. Germline V gives CDR1 LNHNV, CDR2 YYDKDF (reference sequence). V lost 5 bases and J 2 bases, leaving 10 bases between the germline ends. This CDR3 has 13 residues. The CDR3 protein is CATSPGPPYEQYF. The CDR3 DNA reads as TGTGCCACCAGCCCTGGCCCGCCCTACGAGCAGTACTTC.

The chain recombines TRBV7-8 with TRBJ1-5; a weak D match, TRBD1 (6 bases). Germline values: CDR1 SGHVS, CDR2 FQNEAQ. Trimming stripped 1 base from V and 6 bases from J, with 16 bases between. The CDR3 spans 16 residues. For the CDR3, the DNA is TGTGCCAGCAGCTTAGAGAGGGTCTGGGGGCGTCAGCCCCAGCATTTT. Amino acid sequence: CASSLERVWGRQPQHF.

The chain uses TRBV5-6 and TRBJ2-5; TRBD1 matches 10 bases. With 5 bases clipped from V and 4 bases from J, the junction kept 5 bases outside the gene matches. The CDR3 is 14 residues long. The germline V gene encodes CDR1 SGHDT and CDR2 YYEEEE. This CDR3 reads CASRFDRGLETQYF. The CDR3 DNA is TGTGCCAGCAGATTTGACAGGGGGCTAGAGACCCAGTACTTC.

J is TRBJ1-6 and V is TRBV6-4; TRBD1 matches at 9 bases. Trimming took 3 bases from V and 7 from J; bases not matched to a gene: 4. Germline CDR1 and CDR2: MRHNA and SNTAGT. The CDR3 sequence is 15 residues long. The CDR3 DNA follows: TGTGCCAGCAGTGAAAGCGGGACAGGGAATTCACCCCTCCACTTT. It yields the protein CASSESGTGNSPLHF.

The chain has TRBV3-1 (or the pseudogene TRBV3-2) and TRBJ1-4; TRBD1 matches 7 bases. The V and J ends lost 2 bases and 8 bases, in that order; junction bases with no gene match: 8. CDR1 LGHDT and CDR2 YNNKEL come from the germline V gene (reference sequence). There are 15 residues in the CDR3. The CDR3 DNA sequence: TGTGCCAGCAGCCAAAGGACAGGAAATCACGAAAAACTGTTTTTT. It specifies CASSQRTGNHEKLFF.

The chain uses TRBV7-2 and TRBJ2-7; 9 bases match TRBD2. The V segment lost 5 bases and the J segment 3 bases; nucleotides outside the gene matches: 11. This CDR3 spans 16 amino acids. Germline V gene data show CDR1 as SGHTA and CDR2 as FQGNSA. The CDR3 DNA sequence: TGTGCCAGCAGCCCCGCGGCGACTAGCGGACACTACGAGCAGTACTTC. This sequence encodes CASSPAATSGHYEQYF.

The V call is TRBV5-1, the J call TRBJ1-1; maybe TRBD1 (5 bases). CDR1 and CDR2 from the germline V gene are SGHRS and YFSETQ. This CDR3 region has 14 residues. The germline V and J ends were trimmed by 6 bases and 2 bases, with 14 bases remaining between them. This chain's CDR3 is CASKGQGANTEAFF. DNA of the CDR3: TGCGCCAGCAAGGGGCAGGGCGCTAACACTGAAGCTTTCTTT.

In its sample, this clone was seen a few times. The chain recombines TRBV7-3 with TRBJ1-1; 7 nucleotides agree with TRBD1. V dropped 6 bases and J dropped 1; count of bases not matched to a gene: 5. The length of the CDR3 is 14 residues. Germline loops: CDR1 SGHTA, CDR2 FQGTGA. This CDR3 is CASSRQGENTEAFF. The CDR3 DNA follows: TGTGCCAGCAGTCGACAGGGAGAGAACACTGAAGCTTTCTTT.

V is TRBV19 and J is TRBJ1-4, with 8 bases lining up with TRBD1. The CDR3 runs 16 residues. Germline V lookup: CDR1 LNHDA, CDR2 SQIVND (reference sequence). Trimming at V came to 1 base and at J to 5 bases, leaving 6 bases not matched to a gene. The DNA of the CDR3 is TGTGCCAGTAGTATAGTTCGTACAGGGGGAAATGAAAAACTGTTTTTT. Residues: CASSIVRTGGNEKLFF.

This clone was seen a single time. V and J are TRBV2 and TRBJ1-1, with D unresolved. V lost 5 bases and J lost 0, with 10 bases in between. Germline CDR1 is SNHLY and CDR2 is FYNNEI. CDR3 size: 14 residues. The CDR3 bases are TGTGCCAGCAGTATCCAGGCCATGAACACTGAAGCTTTCTTT. It translates to CASSIQAMNTEAFF.

The chain carries TRBV5-8 and TRBJ2-7, with 8 bases aligning to TRBD2. The CDR3 is made up of 13 amino acids. CDR1 is SGHTS and CDR2 is YDEGEE in the germline V gene. After removal of 7 bases from V and 3 bases from J, the junction contained 6 bases not matched to a gene. The CDR3 DNA is TGTGCCAGCGGCCACGGGGGGGTCTACGAGCAGTACTTC. Its translation is CASGHGGVYEQYF.

The V gene is TRBV19, the J gene TRBJ1-2, with no clear D. The CDR3 totals 13 residues. The germline V gene encodes CDR1 LNHDA and CDR2 SQIVND (reference sequence). Trimming pared 3 bases from V and 6 bases from J, leaving 11 bases between. CDR3 bases: TGTGCCAGTAGTATGAGGGAAAGGGATGGCTACACCTTC. As protein: CASSMRERDGYTF.

V gene TRBV4-2 combines with J gene TRBJ2-3, with TRBD2 identical over 11 bases. V lost 6 bases and J lost 2; bases outside the gene matches: 1. The CDR3 is 14 amino acids. Germline CDR1 LGHNA, CDR2 YNFKEQ. The CDR3 region is CASRLAGATDTQYF. CDR3 DNA: TGTGCCAGCAGACTAGCGGGGGCCACAGATACGCAGTATTTT.

The chain is built from TRBV27 and TRBJ1-4, with a weak D call TRBD1 (5 bases). The length of the CDR3 is 14 residues. Germline CDR1 reads MNHEY; CDR2 reads SMNVEV (reference sequence). V was clipped by 6 bases and J by 8 bases, with 16 bases between them. CDR3: CASRTAGVGEKLFF. In nucleotides, the CDR3 is TGTGCCAGCAGGACTGCGGGGGTAGGAGAAAAACTGTTTTTT. Together with reference TRBV27 and TRBJ1-4, the CDR3 gives the full variable domain: EAQVTQNPRYLITVTGKKLTVTCSQNMNHEYMSWYRQDPGLGLRQIYYSMNVEVTDKGDVPEGYKVSRKEKRNFPLILESPSPNQTSLYFCASRTAGVGEKLFFGSGTQLSVL.

This chain uses TRBV10-3 with TRBJ2-2, with TRBD1 matching over 10 bases. From germline, CDR1 is ENHRY and CDR2 SYGVKD. The V gene end was trimmed by 0 bases and the J gene end by 4 bases; junction bases not matched to a gene: 2. The CDR3 has 16 residues. The CDR3 here is CAISESGTGVTGELFF. The CDR3 nucleotides read TGTGCCATCAGTGAGTCGGGGACAGGGGTCACCGGGGAGCTGTTTTTT.

The chain links TRBV3-1 (or the pseudogene TRBV3-2) to TRBJ2-2; 7 positions agree with TRBD2. V gave up 1 base and J gave up 4 bases; unmatched junction bases: 6. CDR1 and CDR2 from the germline V gene are LGHDT and YNNKEL (reference sequence). The CDR3 has 16 residues. As DNA, the CDR3 is TGTGCCAGCAGCCAAGGGGCGGGGGTCGCCACCGGGGAGCTGTTTTTT. Protein sequence: CASSQGAGVATGELFF.

The rearrangement uses TRBV19 and TRBJ2-2; D not certain. Germline CDR1 LNHDA, CDR2 SQIVND (reference sequence). The length of the CDR3 is 14 residues. V shed 4 bases and J shed 2 bases, with 8 bases lying between them. In DNA form, the CDR3 reads TGTGCCAGTAGTACAACTTTTAACACCGGGGAGCTGTTTTTT. It specifies CASSTTFNTGELFF.

The chain combines TRBV27 with TRBJ2-2; D is ambiguous. This CDR3 has 17 amino acids. V was trimmed by 1 base and J by 0 bases, leaving 12 bases between them. In germline, CDR1 is MNHEY, CDR2 SMNVEV (reference sequence). CDR3 DNA sequence: TGTGCCAGCAGTTTATTCTCGACTGGAGCGAACACCGGGGAGCTGTTTTTT. It is translated as CASSLFSTGANTGELFF.

The chain recombines TRBV7-3 with TRBJ2-3; D is undetermined. In germline, CDR1 is SGHTA, CDR2 FQGTGA. The CDR3 loop spans 14 amino acids. V was shortened by 1 base and J by 1 base, with 6 bases between the two germline ends. The CDR3 is CASSLSQGTDTQYF. CDR3 bases: TGTGCCAGCAGCTTAAGTCAGGGCACAGATACGCAGTATTTT.